The 20 T cell receptor beta chains below all came from one sample that was sequenced in a study of cytomegalovirus exposure and HLA in healthy donors. It was with 60 Vbeta and 13 Jbeta primers that the PCR ran. The protocol was immunoSEQ multiplex PCR, while the TCRdb copy is restricted to in-frame clones and leaves out a portion. Of roughly 110,000 clones in the sample, around 76% are singletons; the top ten hold less than 3.5%. Sequencing used PBMCs. The source is a man under 40 in good health and CMV-seropositive.

The genes are TRBV7-2 and TRBJ2-7, with 7 nucleotides matching TRBD1. CDR1 and CDR2 from the germline V gene are SGHTA and FQGNSA. The CDR3 runs to 15 residues. The ends lost 5 bases at V and 1 base at J; junction bases unmatched: 8. This chain's CDR3 is CASSRYSGQSYEQYF. Written as DNA, the CDR3 is TGTGCCAGCAGCCGCTACTCGGGACAGTCCTACGAGCAGTACTTC.

The chain uses TRBV9 and TRBJ2-7; TRBD1 aligns across 8 bases. Germline V CDR1 and CDR2: SGDLS, YYNGEE. Losses at the gene ends were 0 bases for V and 2 bases for J; bases not matched to a gene: 1. The CDR3 sequence is 14 residues long. CDR3 amino acids: CASSVDRGAYEQYF. In nucleotides, the CDR3 is TGTGCCAGCAGCGTAGACAGGGGGGCCTACGAGCAGTACTTC.

This sequence joins TRBV10-3 and TRBJ2-3; D is perhaps TRBD1 (6 bases). Germline CDR1 reads ENHRY; CDR2 reads SYGVKD. The CDR3 totals 13 residues. The V and J ends lost 3 bases and 7 bases respectively, with 11 bases between them. CDR3 sequence reads: CAISDQGRNTQYF. The CDR3 nucleotides are TGTGCCATCAGTGATCAGGGGAGAAATACGCAGTATTTT.

This clone was picked up one time. The chain has TRBV29-1 and TRBJ1-2, with 8 bases identical to TRBD1. CDR1 is SQVTM, CDR2 ANQGSEA, per germline. The CDR3 is made up of 17 amino acids. The J segment lost 6 bases and the V segment lost 3 bases, leaving 18 bases of the junction unmatched. The CDR3 here is CSVDRSDSRQGQDGYTF. In DNA form, the CDR3 reads TGCAGCGTTGACCGAAGCGATTCTAGACAGGGGCAGGATGGCTACACCTTC.

V and J are TRBV5-4 and TRBJ1-5; D gene ambiguous. Germline values: CDR1 SGHNT, CDR2 YYREEE (reference sequence). The CDR3 consists of 12 residues. Trimming stripped 4 bases from V and 3 bases from J, with 5 bases between. This CDR3 is CASSPFNQPQHF. The CDR3 DNA follows: TGTGCCAGCAGCCCATTCAATCAGCCCCAGCATTTT.

The genes are TRBV11-2 and TRBJ1-3; D not resolved. Trimming left V 0 bases short and J 2 bases short, with 11 bases between. Per germline, CDR1 SGHAT and CDR2 FQNNGV. The CDR3 extends over 16 amino acids. The CDR3 DNA sequence: TGTGCCAGCAGCTTAGATGCGGGCAATCCTGGAAACACCATATATTTT. It yields the protein CASSLDAGNPGNTIYF.

The chain links TRBV5-1 to TRBJ2-7; 7 nucleotides agree with TRBD1. Trimming took 3 bases from V and 6 from J; bases not matched to a gene: 9. The germline V gene has CDR1 SGHRS and CDR2 YFSETQ. This CDR3 contains 14 residues. In DNA, the CDR3 is TGCGCCAGCAGCTGGGACGGGGACAGATCCGAGCAGTACTTC. This translates into CASSWDGDRSEQYF.

This clone was seen a few times. The rearrangement joins TRBV19 to TRBJ2-3; 8 bases match TRBD2. The CDR3 is made up of 15 amino acids. Unmatched junction bases numbered 6, after V lost 6 bases and J lost 1 base. The V gene's germline CDR1 is LNHDA and CDR2 SQIVND (reference sequence). The CDR3 is CASSGGSGGTDTQYF. In nucleotides, the CDR3 is TGTGCCAGTAGCGGGGGTAGCGGGGGCACAGATACGCAGTATTTT. The full variable domain, completed using reference TRBV19 and TRBJ2-3, is DGGITQSPKYLFRKEGQNVTLSCEQNLNHDAMYWYRQDPGQGLRLIYYSQIVNDFQKGDIAEGYSVSREKKESFPLTVTSAQKNPTAFYLCASSGGSGGTDTQYFGPGTRLTVL.

The rearrangement links TRBV30 to TRBJ1-2; TRBD1 aligns across 8 bases. The germline V gene has CDR1 GTSNPN and CDR2 SVGIG (reference sequence). V shed 1 base and J 6 bases; nucleotides not matched to a gene: 10. CDR3 length equals 15 residues. CDR3 DNA sequence: TGTGCCTGGAGTGCACTACAGGGGGGTAGAGATGGCTACACCTTC. Its translation: CAWSALQGGRDGYTF.

This clone is a singleton in its sample. The rearrangement uses TRBV4-1 and TRBJ1-2; 7 positions agree with TRBD1. CDR1 MGHRA and CDR2 YSYEKL come from the germline V gene. This CDR3 contains 15 residues. The V segment lost 0 bases and the J segment 8 bases; nucleotides outside the gene matches: 9. The CDR3 sequence is CASSQEQGLAGGYTF. DNA for the CDR3: TGCGCCAGCAGCCAAGAACAGGGGTTAGCGGGAGGCTACACCTTC.

Only one count was recorded for this clone. V gene TRBV15 combines with J gene TRBJ2-1; a weak D match, TRBD2 (6 bases). Per germline, CDR1 LNHNV and CDR2 YYDKDF (reference sequence). Between the trimmed V and J ends, which lost 0 bases and 8 bases, there was a span of 14 bases. The CDR3 extends over 15 amino acids. The CDR3 here is CATSRDRLVSDEQFF. CDR3 nucleotide sequence: TGTGCCACCAGCAGAGACCGACTAGTTTCCGATGAGCAGTTCTTC.

The V gene is TRBV23-1, the J gene TRBJ1-2; TRBD1 might be the D (5 bases). TRBV23-1 falls under the ORF class, with uncertain function. Trimming took off 5 bases at V and 7 bases at J, with 14 bases between the two ends. The CDR3 loop spans 13 amino acids. The DNA for the CDR3 is TGCGCCAGCAGTTTGGGGAGGGGCGGTGGCTACACCTTC. It translates to CASSLGRGGGYTF.

The genes are TRBV4-2 and TRBJ1-5; D is ambiguous. Trimming shortened V by 3 bases and J by 4 bases, and 10 bases separated the two germline ends. The length of the CDR3 is 14 residues. Germline V CDR1 and CDR2: LGHNA, YNFKEQ. This chain's CDR3 is CASSHNSVNQPQHF. CDR3 in DNA: TGTGCCAGCAGCCACAACAGTGTGAATCAGCCCCAGCATTTT.

The chain links TRBV5-1 to TRBJ1-2; unclear D gene. This CDR3 spans 13 amino acids. CDR1 is SGHRS, CDR2 YFSETQ, per germline. Trimming cost V 10 bases and J 3 bases, with 16 bases left between them. Written as DNA, the CDR3 is TGCGCCGGCCTCGTGAGGGCCGACTATGGCTACACCTTC. It translates to CAGLVRADYGYTF. Supplemented by reference TRBV5-1 and TRBJ1-2, the full variable domain reads KAGVTQTPRYLIKTRGQQVTLSCSPISGHRSVSWYQQTPGQGLQFLFEYFSETQRNKGNFPGRFSGRQFSNSRSEMNVSTLELGDSALYLCAGLVRADYGYTFGSGTRLTVV.

The chain uses TRBV2 and TRBJ1-4, with TRBD1 matching 7 bases. CDR1 and CDR2 (germline): SNHLY, FYNNEI. The CDR3 loop spans 14 amino acids. The junction had 8 bases not matched to a gene; V was cut back by 6 bases and J by 7 bases. CDR3 sequence (DNA): TGTGCCAGCAGCAGACAGGGATTAGGTGAAAAACTGTTTTTT. Translated, it gives CASSRQGLGEKLFF. Filled out from reference TRBV2 and TRBJ1-4, the complete variable domain reads EPEVTQTPSHQVTQMGQEVILRCVPISNHLYFYWYRQILGQKVEFLVSFYNNEISEKSEIFDDQFSVERPDGSNFTLKIRSTKLEDSAMYFCASSRQGLGEKLFFGSGTQLSVL.

This sequence joins TRBV7-9 and TRBJ2-1; 15 nucleotides align to TRBD2. CDR1 SEHNR and CDR2 FQNEAQ come from the germline V gene (reference sequence). The J segment lost 12 bases and the V segment lost 3 bases, leaving 6 bases of the junction unmatched. The CDR3 contains 15 residues. The DNA of the CDR3 is TGTGCCAGCAGCTTTAGGACTAGCGGGGGGGTAGTGCAGTTCTTC. Translating gives CASSFRTSGGVVQFF.

This clone was picked up a small number of times. The gene calls are TRBV4-1 and TRBJ2-7, with D possibly TRBD2 on 5 matching bases. This CDR3 contains 14 residues. Trimming left V 1 base short and J 0 bases short, with 7 bases between. Germline values: CDR1 MGHRA, CDR2 YSYEKL. CDR3 DNA: TGCGCCAGCAGCCAAGTCGGGGACTCCTACGAGCAGTACTTC. As protein: CASSQVGDSYEQYF.

The chain uses TRBV7-2 and TRBJ1-2; 9 positions match TRBD1. The V gene end was trimmed by 4 bases and the J gene end by 8 bases; junction bases not matched to a gene: 14. The CDR3 extends over 16 amino acids. Germline CDR1 reads SGHTA; CDR2 reads FQGNSA. CDR3 DNA: TGTGCCAGCAGCTACATCCCATCTCGACAGGGGGACGGCTACACCTTC. It yields the protein CASSYIPSRQGDGYTF.

This clone was detected a few times. Here the CDR3 DNA reads TGTGCCAGCAGTCCCGTGGCGGGGAGCACAGATACGCAGTATTTT. Translation: CASSPVAGSTDTQYF. V is TRBV5-4 and J is TRBJ2-3; D might be TRBD2 (6 bases). This CDR3 has 15 residues. CDR1 SGHNT and CDR2 YYREEE come from the germline V gene (reference sequence). Trimming cost V 5 bases and J 0 bases, with 13 bases left between them.

The rearrangement links TRBV11-2 to TRBJ2-5; the match to TRBD1 covers 7 bases. Germline CDR1 is SGHAT and CDR2 is FQNNGV. The V and J ends lost 4 bases and 4 bases, in that order; junction bases with no gene match: 3. The CDR3 loop spans 13 amino acids. The CDR3 loop is CASSWTGRETQYF. The CDR3 nucleotides read TGTGCCAGCAGCTGGACAGGACGAGAGACCCAGTACTTC.